One sample yielded the 15 T cell receptor beta chains listed below, sequenced in a study of shared clonotypes between healthy human individuals. Sequencing used immunoSEQ multiplex PCR; TCRdb keeps in-frame clones, though not all of them. The sample holds millions of clones, more than 85% seen once. Sequences were obtained from naive CD4+ T cells from PBMCs. The subset: CD45RA+ positively selected. Receptors originate from a man younger than 35 in good health. Some clones in this sample may be carry-over from other donors' samples.

This clone was picked up one time. The J gene is TRBJ2-1, the V gene TRBV30; no firm D call. The CDR3 is 13 residues long. With 2 bases removed from V and 0 bases from J, the gap between germline ends came to 5 bases. Germline V gene data show CDR1 as GTSNPN and CDR2 as SVGIG (reference sequence). In DNA form, the CDR3 reads TGTGCCTGGAGTTTGAACTCCTACAATGAGCAGTTCTTC. Translation: CAWSLNSYNEQFF.

The chain employs TRBV2 and TRBJ1-2, with D hard to call. Germline V gives CDR1 SNHLY, CDR2 FYNNEI. V lost 1 base, J lost 7 bases, and 7 bases lay in between. This CDR3 is built from 12 residues. Here the CDR3 reads CASSEVQAGYTF. CDR3 DNA: TGTGCCAGCAGTGAAGTGCAGGCTGGCTACACCTTC.

The chain links TRBV7-8 to TRBJ2-3, with D possibly matching TRBD1 (6 bases). The CDR3 runs to 16 residues. V shed 5 bases and J shed 4 bases, with 19 bases lying between them. Germline CDR1 and CDR2: SGHVS and FQNEAQ. The CDR3 DNA sequence: TGTGCCAGCAGCCAGCACTACCGACCAGGGGCAGATACGCAGTATTTT. Amino acid sequence: CASSQHYRPGADTQYF.

The chain carries TRBV7-9 and TRBJ1-1, with 8 bases aligning to TRBD1. This CDR3 has 16 amino acids. Germline V gene data show CDR1 as SEHNR and CDR2 as FQNEAQ (reference sequence). V lost 3 bases to trimming and J lost 0 bases; unmatched junction nucleotides: 6. The CDR3 here is CASSFHRGTMNTEAFF. In DNA, the CDR3 is TGTGCCAGCAGCTTTCACAGGGGGACAATGAACACTGAAGCTTTCTTT.

The genes are TRBV20-1 and TRBJ1-2; TRBD1 is a possible D gene (5 bases). Germline V gives CDR1 DFQATT, CDR2 SNEGSKA (reference sequence). Trimming pared 6 bases from V and 7 bases from J, leaving 6 bases between. The CDR3 runs 9 residues. The CDR3 spells CSAGVGYTF. DNA of the CDR3: TGCAGTGCAGGGGTTGGCTACACCTTC.

The gene calls are TRBV6-1 and TRBJ2-4; 7 bases are shared with TRBD1. Trimming at V came to 7 bases and at J to 3 bases, leaving 0 bases not matched to a gene. Germline V gene data show CDR1 as MNHNS and CDR2 as SASEGT. The CDR3 spans 12 residues. The CDR3 region has the DNA TGTGCCAGCAACAGGGGCAAAAACATTCAGTACTTC. Translating it yields CASNRGKNIQYF.

The chain combines TRBV5-1 with TRBJ2-1, with a possible D match to TRBD2 (5 bases). The CDR3 has 12 residues. Germline loops: CDR1 SGHRS, CDR2 YFSETQ. Trimming stripped 4 bases from V and 9 bases from J, with 11 bases between. DNA for the CDR3: TGCGCCAGCAGCCTCACTAGGTCTGAGCAGTTCTTC. It translates to CASSLTRSEQFF.

The genes are TRBV2 and TRBJ1-5; 9 nucleotides match TRBD1. Germline V gene lookup returns CDR1 SNHLY and CDR2 FYNNEI. Trimming at V came to 5 bases and at J to 6 bases, leaving 11 bases not matched to a gene. CDR3 size: 16 residues. The CDR3 reads CASSRNTGGRPQPQHF. Written as DNA, the CDR3 is TGTGCCAGCAGTCGAAACACAGGGGGCCGGCCTCAGCCCCAGCATTTT.

The chain uses TRBV28 and TRBJ2-1; 7 positions match TRBD1. In germline, CDR1 is MDHEN, CDR2 SYDVKM. V shed 5 bases and J 4 bases; nucleotides not matched to a gene: 11. The CDR3 length is 16 residues. CDR3 protein: CASSGRTGQNYNEQFF. CDR3 nucleotide sequence: TGTGCCAGCAGTGGTAGGACGGGACAGAATTACAATGAGCAGTTCTTC. The complete variable domain, with remaining parts taken from reference TRBV28 and TRBJ2-1, reads DVKVTQSSRYLVKRTGEKVFLECVQDMDHENMFWYRQDPGLGLRLIYFSYDVKMKEKGDIPEGYSVSREKKERFSLILESASTNQTSMYLCASSGRTGQNYNEQFFGPGTRLTVL.

The J gene is TRBJ2-7, the V gene TRBV7-9, with D perhaps matching TRBD1 (6 bases). Trimming took 1 base from V and 3 from J, leaving 10 bases between them. The CDR3 runs to 14 residues. CDR1 and CDR2 from the germline V gene are SEHNR and FQNEAQ (reference sequence). The CDR3 loop reads CASSLGDIIYEQYF. In DNA form, the CDR3 reads TGTGCCAGCAGCTTAGGGGACATTATCTACGAGCAGTACTTC.

This clone has a single count. Here the CDR3 DNA reads TGTGCCAGCAGCGGTGCAGGTCGGGGAAACACCATATATTTT. It yields the protein CASSGAGRGNTIYF. The rearrangement joins TRBV9 to TRBJ1-3; D not resolved. The CDR3 sequence is 14 residues long. Trimming shortened V by 3 bases and J by 4 bases, and 11 bases separated the two germline ends. Germline lookup yields CDR1 SGDLS and CDR2 YYNGEE.

The rearrangement uses TRBV5-1 and TRBJ1-4; 9 nucleotides line up with TRBD1. CDR3 length equals 14 residues. Germline values: CDR1 SGHRS, CDR2 YFSETQ. The ends lost 4 bases at V and 10 bases at J; junction bases unmatched: 8. CDR3: CASSAGTGKGKLFF. The CDR3 DNA is TGCGCCAGCAGCGCCGGGACAGGGAAGGGAAAACTGTTTTTT.

The rearrangement uses TRBV27 and TRBJ2-1; D could derive from TRBD1 or TRBD2 (6 bases each). Germline V lookup: CDR1 MNHEY, CDR2 SMNVEV (reference sequence). V was trimmed by 6 bases and J by 9 bases, leaving 24 bases between them. The CDR3 is made up of 16 amino acids. CDR3 protein: CASSPLLGGKEGEQFF. The DNA for the CDR3 is TGTGCCAGCAGCCCACTGTTGGGGGGCAAGGAAGGTGAGCAGTTCTTC.

V is TRBV6-5 and J is TRBJ1-1, with a weak D call TRBD1 (5 bases). V was clipped by 2 bases and J by 11 bases, with 12 bases between them. The CDR3 has 12 amino acids. Germline V gene data show CDR1 as MNHEY and CDR2 as SVGAGI. This CDR3 reads CASSYPQGTAFF. Written as DNA, the CDR3 is TGTGCCAGCAGTTACCCCCAGGGTACGGCTTTCTTT.

Regarding this clone: Other DNA sequences of this sample code for an identical CDR3. This chain uses TRBV2 with TRBJ2-1; perhaps TRBD2 as D (5 bases). Germline V gives CDR1 SNHLY, CDR2 FYNNEI. V dropped 3 bases and J dropped 7 bases, with 10 bases sitting between them. The CDR3 has 13 residues. CDR3: CASSDFGGNEQFF. The DNA of the CDR3 is TGTGCCAGCAGTGATTTCGGCGGGAATGAGCAGTTCTTC.